The 5 T cell receptor beta chains below come from one sample, sequenced in a study of vaccination effects on CD4 cells after COVID-19. TCRdb's table, derived via immunoSEQ multiplex PCR, lists solely in-frame clones and lacks some. The sample lists around 62,000 clones, 74% occurring once. Which antigens these TCRs recognize remains unknown. The culture ran for around nine days before CD4+ T cells were isolated. Vaccination of participants consisted of two doses of either the BNT162b2 or mRNA-1273 vaccine. This material consisted of CD4+ T cells from PBMCs cultured without peptide, taken after COVID-19 vaccination. The receptors were gathered from a human donor who received a COVID-19 vaccine.

This clone has just one count. This chain uses TRBV18 with TRBJ1-4; D gene unclear. V shed 2 bases and J shed 0 bases, with 16 bases lying between them. The CDR3 sequence is 18 residues long. Germline V gene sequence: CDR1 KGHSH, CDR2 LQKENI. The CDR3: CASSPKGREFATNEKLFF. The CDR3 bases are TGTGCCAGCTCACCAAAAGGGAGGGAATTTGCAACTAATGAAAAACTGTTTTTT.

The chain employs TRBV6-5 and TRBJ1-3; 10 bases fit TRBD1. Losses at the gene ends were 7 bases for V and 4 bases for J; bases not matched to a gene: 4. Per germline, CDR1 MNHEY and CDR2 SVGAGI. The CDR3 totals 14 residues. CDR3 sequence reads: CASTLTGGGNTIYF. As DNA, the CDR3 is TGTGCCAGCACCCTGACAGGGGGCGGAAACACCATATATTTT.

The J gene is TRBJ1-3, the V gene TRBV29-1; maybe TRBD1 (6 bases). Germline V gene sequence: CDR1 SQVTM, CDR2 ANQGSEA. The CDR3 runs 13 residues. V was shortened by 4 bases and J by 2 bases, with 9 bases between the two germline ends. CDR3 in DNA: TGCAGCGTTGGTAGGGGGACTGGAAACACCATATATTTT. Protein sequence: CSVGRGTGNTIYF.

The table lists this clone with a few counts. The chain couples TRBV25-1 to TRBJ1-4, with 9 bases fitting TRBD1. V was clipped by 4 bases and J by 10 bases; unmatched bases: 1. The germline V gene encodes CDR1 MGHDK and CDR2 SYGVNS. CDR3 size: 12 residues. The CDR3 protein is CASSGGQGKLFF. The DNA for the CDR3 is TGTGCCAGCAGTGGGGGACAGGGAAAACTGTTTTTT.

The rearrangement joins TRBV6-5 to TRBJ2-3, with unresolved D. The CDR3 is 13 residues long. V gave up 6 bases and J gave up 3 bases, with 10 bases separating them. CDR1 and CDR2 (germline): MNHEY, SVGAGI. In DNA, the CDR3 is TGTGCCAGCAGCCGTGACCTAACAGATACGCAGTATTTT. The encoded protein is CASSRDLTDTQYF.